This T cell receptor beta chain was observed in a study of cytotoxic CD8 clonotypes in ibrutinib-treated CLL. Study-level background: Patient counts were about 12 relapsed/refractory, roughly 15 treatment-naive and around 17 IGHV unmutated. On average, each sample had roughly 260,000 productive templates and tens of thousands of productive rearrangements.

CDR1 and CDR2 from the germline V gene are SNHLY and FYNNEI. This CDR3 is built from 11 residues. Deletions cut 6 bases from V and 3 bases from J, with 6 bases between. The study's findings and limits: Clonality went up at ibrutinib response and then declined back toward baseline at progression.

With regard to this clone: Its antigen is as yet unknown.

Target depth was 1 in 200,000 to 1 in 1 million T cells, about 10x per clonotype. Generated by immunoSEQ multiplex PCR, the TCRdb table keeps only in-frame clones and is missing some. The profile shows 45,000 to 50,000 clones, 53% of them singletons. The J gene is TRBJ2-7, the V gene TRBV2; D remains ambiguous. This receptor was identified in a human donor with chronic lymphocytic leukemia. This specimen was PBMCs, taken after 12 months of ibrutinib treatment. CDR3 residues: CASRVLYEQYF. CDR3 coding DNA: TGTGCCAGCAGGGTCCTCTACGAGCAGTACTTC.